This section outlines one T cell receptor beta chain sequence together with its context. Naivety among CD8 cells was defined by CD45RO negativity and positive CCR7 selection, thereby excluding terminally differentiated effector memory CD45RA+ cells. These data originate in a study of shared clonotypes between healthy human individuals. Clones were read by immunoSEQ multiplex PCR, and TCRdb kept only the in-frame ones, dropping some. The repertoire holds 550,000 to 750,000 clones, with around 95% as singletons. Germline V lookup: CDR1 SGHNT, CDR2 YENEEA. With 1 base removed from V and 6 bases from J, the gap between germline ends came to 18 bases. This CDR3 has 17 amino acids.

The gene calls are TRBV11-3 and TRBJ2-2; D may be TRBD1 (6 bases). The sample consisted of naive CD8+ T cells sorted from blood. This receptor was obtained from a woman under 40 in good health. DNA for the CDR3: TGTGCCAGCAGCTTAGGGCGCCCGGGACAACGCTCCGGGGAGCTGTTTTTT. Protein: CASSLGRPGQRSGELFF.